This T cell receptor (beta chain) appears in the sequencing data of a study of blood T cell repertoires in COVID-19. As for the study in general: The United States, Italy and Spain supplied acute and convalescent COVID-19 samples. In each case, the material was cDNA or gDNA derived from T cells, B-cell-depleted T cells, or PBMCs.

This clone has just a few counts. Libraries were prepared by immunoSEQ multiplex PCR; TCRdb keeps only in-frame clonotypes and omits some of them. Among about 120,000 clones listed, 70% to 85% were seen once. Germline assignment: CDR1 KGHSH and CDR2 LQKENI. The CDR3 has 13 amino acids. V was clipped by 6 bases and J by 3 bases, with 9 bases between them. V gene TRBV18 combines with J gene TRBJ1-5; perhaps TRBD1 as D (6 bases). This receptor was taken from a woman in her seventies with acute or convalescent COVID-19. Specimen: peripheral blood. The CDR3 nucleotides are TGTGCCAGCTCCCAGGGGAACAATCAGCCCCAGCATTTT. It translates to CASSQGNNQPQHF.